This is a list of T cell receptor beta chains from one sample in a study of blood T cell repertoires in COVID-19. Sequenced by immunoSEQ multiplex PCR; TCRdb stores in-frame clones only, minus some. Of 130,000 to 150,000 clones in the sample, about 70% were seen once. The sequenced sample consisted of peripheral blood. The source of these receptors is a man older than 75 with acute or convalescent COVID-19. Both conserved end residues are part of each CDR3. A D gene is named only where the DNA matches it firmly. Clone size is not always given. Where it is, it says once, few, many or a class for expanded clones.

D gene: .
V gene: TRBV7-8
clone size: .
J gene: TRBJ1-1
CDR3 DNA: TGTGCCAGCAGCGGGGGCATTGAAGCTTTCTTT
CDR3 protein: CASSGGIEAFF

D gene: .
V gene: TRBV7-2
clone size: .
J gene: TRBJ2-7
CDR3 DNA: TGTGCCAGCAGCTTATCGGGTAGCGGTCCCTACGAGCAGTACTTC
CDR3 protein: CASSLSGSGPYEQYF

D gene: TRBD1
V gene: TRBV9
clone size: .
J gene: TRBJ1-6
CDR3 DNA: TGTGCCAGCAGCCCGACGGGACAGGATAATTCACCCCTCCACTTT
CDR3 protein: CASSPTGQDNSPLHF

D gene: .
V gene: TRBV5-1
clone size: many
J gene: TRBJ1-1
CDR3 DNA: TGCGCCAGCAGCTTGGTTGGACAACCTAACACTGAAGCTTTCTTT
CDR3 protein: CASSLVGQPNTEAFF

D gene: .
V gene: TRBV6-2/TRBV6-3
clone size: .
J gene: TRBJ1-1
CDR3 DNA: TGTGCCAGCAGTTACTGGGGGGACGCTTTCTTT
CDR3 protein: CASSYWGDAFF

D gene: .
V gene: TRBV4-1
clone size: .
J gene: TRBJ2-5
CDR3 DNA: TGCGCCAGCAGCCCCGCGGGGCAAGAGACCCAGTACTTC
CDR3 protein: CASSPAGQETQYF

D gene: .
V gene: TRBV6-6
clone size: .
J gene: TRBJ2-7
CDR3 DNA: TGTGCCAGCAGTTACAACAGCGGGTCCACCTACGAGCAGTACTTC
CDR3 protein: CASSYNSGSTYEQYF

D gene: .
V gene: TRBV7-2
clone size: .
J gene: TRBJ2-3
CDR3 DNA: TGTGCCAGCAGCTTAAAAGCGGCCACAGATACGCAGTATTTT
CDR3 protein: CASSLKAATDTQYF

D gene: .
V gene: TRBV29-1
clone size: .
J gene: TRBJ2-1
CDR3 DNA: TGCAGCGTACTTGATAGCGCTCGGTTCTTC
CDR3 protein: CSVLDSARFF

D gene: .
V gene: TRBV18
clone size: .
J gene: TRBJ2-7
CDR3 DNA: TGTGCCAGCTCACCATGGAGCGGAAACTACGAGCAGTACTTC
CDR3 protein: CASSPWSGNYEQYF

D gene: TRBD1
V gene: TRBV2
clone size: .
J gene: TRBJ1-2
CDR3 DNA: TGTGCCAGCAGTGAACGGACAGGGTACTATGGCTACACCTTC
CDR3 protein: CASSERTGYYGYTF

D gene: .
V gene: TRBV4-3
clone size: .
J gene: TRBJ1-1
CDR3 DNA: TGCGCCAGCAGCCAAGATTATAGAGGGGGGAACACTGAAGCTTTCTTT
CDR3 protein: CASSQDYRGGNTEAFF

D gene: .
V gene: TRBV28
clone size: few
J gene: TRBJ1-5
CDR3 DNA: TGTGCCAGCAGCCGCATGTCCAGTAGCGGCAATCAGCCCCAGCATTTT
CDR3 protein: CASSRMSSSGNQPQHF

D gene: .
V gene: TRBV5-3
clone size: .
J gene: TRBJ1-6
CDR3 DNA: TGTGCCAGAAGCAACCACAGGTGTTCACCCCTCCACTTT
CDR3 protein: CARSNHRCSPLHF

D gene: TRBD1
V gene: TRBV5-1
clone size: .
J gene: TRBJ2-2
CDR3 DNA: TGCGCCAGCAGCTGGCCGGGACAGGATAACACCGGGGAGCTGTTTTTT
CDR3 protein: CASSWPGQDNTGELFF

D gene: .
V gene: TRBV6-1
clone size: .
J gene: TRBJ2-7
CDR3 DNA: TGTGCCAGCAGTGATGATGCTCACTCTGGAGGATACGAGCAGTACTTC
CDR3 protein: CASSDDAHSGGYEQYF

D gene: TRBD1
V gene: TRBV29-1
clone size: .
J gene: TRBJ1-2
CDR3 DNA: TGCAGCGTCGGACAGGGACCGTATGGCTACACCTTC
CDR3 protein: CSVGQGPYGYTF

D gene: .
V gene: TRBV4-3
clone size: .
J gene: TRBJ2-5
CDR3 DNA: TGCGCCAGCAGCCAAGAAAATGGGGCGTGGGAGACCCAGTACTTC
CDR3 protein: CASSQENGAWETQYF

D gene: .
V gene: TRBV3-1/TRBV3-2
clone size: few
J gene: TRBJ1-2
CDR3 DNA: TGTGCCAGCAGCCGAGGAGGGGACTATGGCTACACCTTC
CDR3 protein: CASSRGGDYGYTF

D gene: TRBD1
V gene: TRBV28
clone size: .
J gene: TRBJ1-5
CDR3 DNA: TGTGCCAGCAGTTTGGGGACAGGGGCCGATAGCAATCAGCCCCAGCATTTT
CDR3 protein: CASSLGTGADSNQPQHF

D gene: TRBD1
V gene: TRBV28
clone size: once
J gene: TRBJ2-1
CDR3 DNA: TGTGCCAGCAGTTTCCACAGGGGGTTATACAATGAGCAGTTCTTC
CDR3 protein: CASSFHRGLYNEQFF

D gene: .
V gene: TRBV5-5
clone size: once
J gene: TRBJ2-5
CDR3 DNA: TGTGCCAGCAGCTTGACCGTGGTAGCAGAGACCCAGTACTTC
CDR3 protein: CASSLTVVAETQYF

D gene: .
V gene: TRBV2
clone size: few
J gene: TRBJ1-1
CDR3 DNA: TGTGCCAGCAGTATCGACAAGAACACTGAAGCTTTCTTT
CDR3 protein: CASSIDKNTEAFF

D gene: TRBD1
V gene: TRBV25-1
clone size: .
J gene: TRBJ1-6
CDR3 DNA: TGTGCCACCACCGGGCAGGGGGTTTCTGGATCACCCCTCCACTTT
CDR3 protein: CATTGQGVSGSPLHF

D gene: .
V gene: TRBV4-1
clone size: few
J gene: TRBJ1-2
CDR3 DNA: TGCGCCAGCAGCCAAGAACCAGGGGTGATCTATGGCTACACCTTC
CDR3 protein: CASSQEPGVIYGYTF

D gene: TRBD2
V gene: TRBV14
clone size: .
J gene: TRBJ2-5
CDR3 DNA: TGTGCCAGCAGCCAATGGACCGGGGGGGGCGGAGAGACCCAGTACTTC
CDR3 protein: CASSQWTGGGGETQYF

D gene: .
V gene: TRBV28
clone size: once
J gene: TRBJ1-5
CDR3 DNA: TGTGCCAGCAGTTTAAGTGGCAGGGAACAGCCCCAGCATTTT
CDR3 protein: CASSLSGREQPQHF

D gene: .
V gene: TRBV25-1
clone size: few
J gene: TRBJ1-5
CDR3 DNA: TGTGCCAGCAGTGAAGGTTCAGGCCGGCAGCCCCAGCATTTT
CDR3 protein: CASSEGSGRQPQHF

D gene: .
V gene: TRBV2
clone size: .
J gene: TRBJ1-6
CDR3 DNA: TGTGCCAGCAGTGATGAGGTATCCCAGACCTATAATTCACCCCTCCACTTT
CDR3 protein: CASSDEVSQTYNSPLHF

D gene: .
V gene: TRBV30
clone size: .
J gene: TRBJ2-7
CDR3 DNA: TGTGCCTGGAGTGTCGAGGGCTACGAGCAGTACTTC
CDR3 protein: CAWSVEGYEQYF

D gene: .
V gene: TRBV9
clone size: .
J gene: TRBJ2-2
CDR3 DNA: TGTGCCAGCAGCGCTAGGAGAGGGGGCGGGGAGCTGTTTTTT
CDR3 protein: CASSARRGGGELFF

D gene: .
V gene: TRBV7-3
clone size: .
J gene: TRBJ2-3
CDR3 DNA: TGTGCCAGCAGCTCGGACAGCAGCACAGATACGCAGTATTTT
CDR3 protein: CASSSDSSTDTQYF

D gene: .
V gene: TRBV7-6
clone size: .
J gene: TRBJ2-7
CDR3 DNA: TGTGCCAGCAGCTTACGAGGAAGGAGCTCCTACGAGCAGTACTTC
CDR3 protein: CASSLRGRSSYEQYF

D gene: .
V gene: TRBV5-4
clone size: .
J gene: TRBJ2-6
CDR3 DNA: TGTGCCAGCAGCTCAGACAGCTCTGGGGCCAACGTCCTGACTTTC
CDR3 protein: CASSSDSSGANVLTF

D gene: TRBD1
V gene: TRBV28
clone size: .
J gene: TRBJ1-1
CDR3 DNA: TGTGCCAGCAGTTGGGGGACAGGGGAGTGGACCTTT
CDR3 protein: CASSWGTGEWTF

D gene: TRBD1
V gene: TRBV28
clone size: .
J gene: TRBJ1-5
CDR3 DNA: TGTGCCAGCAGTTTTAGGACAGGGGTTAATCAGCCCCAGCATTTT
CDR3 protein: CASSFRTGVNQPQHF

D gene: .
V gene: TRBV18
clone size: .
J gene: TRBJ2-2
CDR3 DNA: TGTGCCAGCCCCGGCGGGTTTGGCTTGAACACCGGGGAGCTGTTTTTT
CDR3 protein: CASPGGFGLNTGELFF

D gene: .
V gene: TRBV7-9
clone size: .
J gene: TRBJ2-5
CDR3 DNA: TGTGCCAGCAGCTCGGACTGGGAGAGGGTGAAGACCCAGTACTTC
CDR3 protein: CASSSDWERVKTQYF

D gene: .
V gene: TRBV5-5
clone size: .
J gene: TRBJ1-4
CDR3 DNA: TGTGCCAGCAGCTTAGCTGCCCCGGAAAAACTGTTTTTT
CDR3 protein: CASSLAAPEKLFF

D gene: TRBD1
V gene: TRBV7-3
clone size: .
J gene: TRBJ2-7
CDR3 DNA: TGTGCCAGCAAGACAGGGCCGAGCTCCTACGAGCAGTACTTC
CDR3 protein: CASKTGPSSYEQYF

D gene: TRBD2
V gene: TRBV9
clone size: .
J gene: TRBJ2-1
CDR3 DNA: TGTGCCAGCAGCGTAGTTGGGACTAGATACAATGAGCAGTTCTTC
CDR3 protein: CASSVVGTRYNEQFF

D gene: .
V gene: TRBV7-2
clone size: .
J gene: TRBJ1-1
CDR3 DNA: TGTGCCAGCAGCGCCTTGACAGGCAACACTGAAGCTTTCTTT
CDR3 protein: CASSALTGNTEAFF

D gene: TRBD1
V gene: TRBV7-9
clone size: .
J gene: TRBJ1-1
CDR3 DNA: TGTGCCAGCTCGAGATTACAGGGGCGGAACACTGAAGCTTTCTTT
CDR3 protein: CASSRLQGRNTEAFF

D gene: TRBD1
V gene: TRBV12-3/TRBV12-4
clone size: .
J gene: TRBJ1-1
CDR3 DNA: TGTGCCAGCAGAGGGACAGGGGTCTCCTCAGCTTTCTTT
CDR3 protein: CASRGTGVSSAFF

D gene: TRBD1
V gene: TRBV2
clone size: .
J gene: TRBJ2-2
CDR3 DNA: TGTGCCAGCAGCAACAACAGGGGTGGCACCGGGGAGCTGTTTTTT
CDR3 protein: CASSNNRGGTGELFF

D gene: TRBD1
V gene: TRBV4-3
clone size: .
J gene: TRBJ2-4
CDR3 DNA: TGCGCCAGCAGCCAGGGACAGGGGGCCAAAAACATTCAGTACTTC
CDR3 protein: CASSQGQGAKNIQYF

D gene: TRBD2
V gene: TRBV4-2
clone size: few
J gene: TRBJ2-3
CDR3 DNA: TGTGCCAGCAGCCAAGCAAGGGCGGGGGGGAGCACAGATACGCAGTATTTT
CDR3 protein: CASSQARAGGSTDTQYF

D gene: .
V gene: TRBV28
clone size: .
J gene: TRBJ2-5
CDR3 DNA: TGTGCCAGCAGGATAGGAGGGGCGAGTAGGAAGACCCAGTACTTC
CDR3 protein: CASRIGGASRKTQYF

D gene: .
V gene: TRBV4-2
clone size: .
J gene: TRBJ1-1
CDR3 DNA: TGTGCCAGCAGCCAAGAGTCGATGGCGAACACTGAAGCTTTCTTT
CDR3 protein: CASSQESMANTEAFF

D gene: .
V gene: TRBV7-9
clone size: .
J gene: TRBJ2-3
CDR3 DNA: TGTGCCAGCAGCTTAGGTGACAGAATACTCACAGATACGCAGTATTTT
CDR3 protein: CASSLGDRILTDTQYF

D gene: .
V gene: TRBV6-2/TRBV6-3
clone size: .
J gene: TRBJ1-5
CDR3 DNA: TGTGCCAGCAGTTTAGGAATGGCAGGGCATCGGAACTATAGCAATCAGCCCCAGCATTTT
CDR3 protein: CASSLGMAGHRNYSNQPQHF

D gene: .
V gene: TRBV28
clone size: .
J gene: TRBJ1-1
CDR3 DNA: TGTGCCAGCAGTTTACGGGACACTGAAGCTTTCTTT
CDR3 protein: CASSLRDTEAFF

D gene: .
V gene: TRBV4-2
clone size: .
J gene: TRBJ2-7
CDR3 DNA: TGTGCCAGCAGCCAGGGCGACGAGCAGTACTTC
CDR3 protein: CASSQGDEQYF